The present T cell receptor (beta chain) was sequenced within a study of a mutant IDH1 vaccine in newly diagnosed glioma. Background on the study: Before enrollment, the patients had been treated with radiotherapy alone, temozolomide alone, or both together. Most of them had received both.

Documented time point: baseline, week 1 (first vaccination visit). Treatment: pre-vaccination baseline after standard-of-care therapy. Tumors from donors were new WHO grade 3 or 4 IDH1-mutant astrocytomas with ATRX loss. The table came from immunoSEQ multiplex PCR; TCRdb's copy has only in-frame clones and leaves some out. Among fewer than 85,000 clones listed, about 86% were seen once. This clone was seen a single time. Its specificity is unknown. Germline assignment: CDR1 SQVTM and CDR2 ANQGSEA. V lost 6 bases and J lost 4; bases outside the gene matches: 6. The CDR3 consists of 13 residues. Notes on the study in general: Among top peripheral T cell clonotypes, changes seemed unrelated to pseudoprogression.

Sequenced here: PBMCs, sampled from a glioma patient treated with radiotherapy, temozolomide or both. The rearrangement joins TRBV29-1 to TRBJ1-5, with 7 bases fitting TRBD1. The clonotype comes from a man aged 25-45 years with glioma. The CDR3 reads CSVGTAFNQPQHF. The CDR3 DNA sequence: TGCAGCGTGGGGACAGCATTTAATCAGCCCCAGCATTTT.